The clone carrying this T cell receptor beta chain has a count of ten or more. cDNA synthesis used a TRAV/TRBV-specific primer set for both chains. For amplifying TCRs, the PCR ran for about 20 cycles with Phusion, which was used together with a constant-region primer and the adapter on the V primers. One entry per CDR3 protein, called by TCRdb with MiXCR from the reads. Of roughly 90,000 distinct CDR3 sequences in the sample, more than 20% were seen once. The germline V gene encodes CDR1 SGHVS and CDR2 FQNEAQ. V lost 5 bases and J 10 bases, leaving 15 bases between the germline ends. CDR3 length: 13 amino acids. This sample's time point: after trial treatment. Treatment in this sample: LDRT plus nivolumab, ipilimumab, low-dose cyclophosphamide and aspirin (RACIN trial). The data were taken from a study of low-dose radiotherapy and immunotherapy resistance in tumors. Study in general: Cohort 1 received 0.5 Gy per fraction every 2 weeks, totaling 6.5 Gy. Intravenous cyclophosphamide 200 mg/m2 was given every two weeks, one day before radiation and immunotherapy.

J is TRBJ2-1 and V is TRBV7-8; the D is unclear. The specimen was PBMCs, collected after low-dose radiotherapy plus immunotherapy. This TCR was sampled from a female donor with ovarian cancer. The CDR3 here is CASSLIDGLEQFF. The DNA for the CDR3 is TGTGCCAGCAGCCTCATCGACGGTCTGGAGCAGTTCTTC. The full variable domain, its missing parts supplied by reference TRBV7-8 and TRBJ2-1, is GAGVSQSPRYKVAKRGQDVALRCDPISGHVSLFWYQQALGQGPEFLTYFQNEAQLDKSGLPSDRFFAERPEGSVSTLKIQRTQQEDSAVYLCASSLIDGLEQFFGPGTRLTVL.